This TCR beta chain comes out of a study of T cell responses to AZD1222 COVID-19 vaccine. TCRdb keeps only in-frame clones here, not all; method: immunoSEQ multiplex PCR. This sample has some 79,000 clones, with 60% to 85% found just once. The V and J ends lost 1 base and 5 bases respectively, with 8 bases between them. Germline CDR1 SEHNR, CDR2 FQNEAQ (reference sequence). This CDR3 spans 13 amino acids. The V call is TRBV7-9, the J call TRBJ1-2; D is ambiguous. The source was peripheral blood, collected 28 days after the second AZD1222 dose. This receptor was taken from an adult who received the AZD1222 COVID-19 vaccine. The CDR3 loop is CASSLEEGYGYTF. The CDR3 DNA follows: TGTGCCAGCAGCTTAGAGGAGGGATATGGCTACACCTTC.